A selection of T cell receptor beta chains follows, all from one sample in a study of human T cells and chemical hapten exposure. One entry per CDR3 protein, called by TCRdb with MiXCR from the RACE reads. The sample shows a few hundred thousand distinct CDR3 sequences, about 6.3% of them seen only once. Sequencing used whole blood, obtained in connection with sensitization to the hapten diphenylcyclopropenone (DPC). All receptors derive from a woman aged 18-29 years with alopecia areata. Some clones in this sample may be carry-over from other donors' samples. The CDR3 runs from the conserved cysteine through the conserved F or W. D genes are given only for firm matches. Where a row states a size, it is once, few, many or the class of an expanded clone; other rows omit it.

clone_size j_call d_call v_call cdr3_aa cdr3_nt
few TRBJ2-3 TRBD1 TRBV13 CASSLHRDRPRDTQYF TGTGCCAGCAGCTTACACCGGGACAGGCCCCGAGATACGCAGTATTTT
few TRBJ2-2 NA TRBV25-1 CASSDQSATGELFF TGTGCCAGCAGTGACCAATCGGCCACCGGGGAGCTGTTTTTT
many TRBJ2-5 NA TRBV28 CASSSSVGKAETQYF TGTGCCAGCAGTTCCTCGGTAGGGAAGGCGGAGACCCAGTACTTC
many TRBJ1-6 NA TRBV7-9 CASSSRETLESPLHF TGTGCCAGCAGTTCTCGAGAGACCCTGGAATCACCCCTCCACTTT
many TRBJ1-4 NA TRBV5-4 CASSPDWTAEKLFF TGTGCCAGCAGCCCGGACTGGACAGCAGAAAAACTGTTTTTT
NA TRBJ1-2 NA TRBV4-1 CASSQAAGTLYGYTF TGCGCCAGCAGCCAAGCTGCGGGGACACTCTATGGCTACACCTTC
many TRBJ1-1 NA TRBV9 CASSVAGVGTEAFF TGTGCCAGCAGCGTAGCGGGGGTAGGCACTGAAGCTTTCTTT
NA TRBJ1-4 NA TRBV6-1 CASSEAGREKLFF TGTGCCAGCAGTGAAGCGGGAAGGGAAAAACTGTTTTTT
few TRBJ2-2 NA TRBV5-1 CASSLGFRDGANTGELFF TGCGCCAGCAGCTTGGGATTCCGGGACGGCGCGAACACCGGGGAGCTGTTTTTT
few TRBJ2-1 NA TRBV6-6 CASSLGDSEQFF TGTGCCAGCTCTCTCGGTGATAGCGAGCAGTTCTTC
NA TRBJ1-1 TRBD1 TRBV12-3/TRBV12-4 CASSSRQGVNTEAFF TGTGCCAGCAGTTCACGACAGGGAGTGAACACTGAAGCTTTCTTT
many TRBJ1-1 TRBD1 TRBV14 CASSQIQGLEAFF TGTGCCAGCAGCCAGATACAGGGGCTTGAAGCTTTCTTT